This TCR beta chain was documented in a study of vaccination effects on CD4 cells after COVID-19. General study results and limits: Cross-reactivity with common cold coronaviruses was shown by only 1 of 255 vaccine-induced clones in healthy vaccinees. Both infection-induced and vaccine-induced clones contracted markedly at late post-vaccination timepoints.

Concerning this clone itself: What it recognizes is unknown.

TCRdb keeps only in-frame clones here, not all; method: immunoSEQ multiplex PCR. The sample has 55,000 to 75,000 clones, about 65% seen once. The CDR3 contains 13 residues. In germline, CDR1 is SNHLY, CDR2 FYNNEI. V dropped 6 bases and J dropped 8; count of bases not matched to a gene: 5. Under the ViraFEST assay, PBMC were stimulated with viral peptide pools so that antigen-specific CD4+ T cells expanded. Sequencing was performed afterwards. Upon completion of about 10 days in culture, CD4+ T cells were isolated. Vaccine recipients lacked prior SARS-CoV-2 infection and had negative nucleocapsid antibodies. It was with 10 IU/ml IL-2 and about 10 ug/ml peptides that some 2 million PBMC per well were cultured.

Source: CD4+ T cells from PBMCs cultured with HCoV-OC43 spike peptides, taken before COVID-19 vaccination. Subset reported: HCoV-OC43 spike overlapping peptide pool stimulation. This clonotype originated in a human donor who received a COVID-19 vaccine. The chain has TRBV2 and TRBJ2-1; 9 bases align to TRBD2. The CDR3 spells CASRAGLAYEQFF. CDR3 bases: TGTGCCAGCAGAGCGGGACTAGCTTATGAGCAGTTCTTC.